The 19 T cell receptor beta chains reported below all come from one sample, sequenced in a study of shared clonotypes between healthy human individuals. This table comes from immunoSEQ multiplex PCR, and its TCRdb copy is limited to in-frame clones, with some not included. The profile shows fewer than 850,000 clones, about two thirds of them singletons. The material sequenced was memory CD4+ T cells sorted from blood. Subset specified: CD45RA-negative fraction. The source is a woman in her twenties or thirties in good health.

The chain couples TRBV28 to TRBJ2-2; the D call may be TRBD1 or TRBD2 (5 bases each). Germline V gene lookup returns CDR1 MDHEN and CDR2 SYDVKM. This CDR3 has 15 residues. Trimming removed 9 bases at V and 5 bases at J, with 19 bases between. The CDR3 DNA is TGTGCCAGTGCTGGGGCCAGCGGACCTACCGGGGAGCTGTTTTTT. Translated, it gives CASAGASGPTGELFF.

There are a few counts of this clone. The CDR3 loop reads CASPRIRAFF. CDR3 nucleotide sequence: TGTGCCAGCCCACGGATAAGAGCTTTCTTT. This sequence joins TRBV19 and TRBJ1-1, with D uncertain. Looked up from germline, CDR1 is LNHDA and CDR2 is SQIVND (reference sequence). Trimming cost V 9 bases and J 10 bases, with 12 bases left between them. The CDR3 is 10 residues long.

This chain's CDR3 is CSVDRENTDTQYF. As DNA, the CDR3 is TGCAGCGTGGACAGGGAAAACACAGATACGCAGTATTTT. V is TRBV29-1 and J is TRBJ2-3, with TRBD1 identical over 8 bases. CDR1 and CDR2 (germline): SQVTM, ANQGSEA. V lost 6 bases and J lost 2; bases outside the gene matches: 4. This CDR3 contains 13 residues.

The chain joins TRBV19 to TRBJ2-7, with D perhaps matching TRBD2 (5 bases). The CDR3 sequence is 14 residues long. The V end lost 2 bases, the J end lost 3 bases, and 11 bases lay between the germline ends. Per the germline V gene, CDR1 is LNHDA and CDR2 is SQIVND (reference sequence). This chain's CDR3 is CASSIPGSLYEQYF. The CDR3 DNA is TGTGCCAGTAGTATACCGGGGTCCCTCTACGAGCAGTACTTC.

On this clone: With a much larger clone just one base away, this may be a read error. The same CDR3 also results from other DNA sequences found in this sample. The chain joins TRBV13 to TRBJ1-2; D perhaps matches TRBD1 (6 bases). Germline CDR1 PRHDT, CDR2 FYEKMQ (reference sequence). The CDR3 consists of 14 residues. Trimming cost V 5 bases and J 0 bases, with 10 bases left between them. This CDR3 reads CASSTRGANYGYTF. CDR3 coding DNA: TGTGCCAGCAGCACTAGGGGGGCTAACTATGGCTACACCTTC.

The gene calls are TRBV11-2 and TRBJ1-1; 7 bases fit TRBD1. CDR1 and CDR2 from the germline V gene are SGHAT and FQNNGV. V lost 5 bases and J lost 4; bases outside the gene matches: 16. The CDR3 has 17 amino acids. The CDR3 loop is CASSPVANRGRGTEAFF. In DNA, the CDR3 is TGTGCCAGCAGCCCAGTGGCAAACAGGGGTCGAGGCACTGAAGCTTTCTTT. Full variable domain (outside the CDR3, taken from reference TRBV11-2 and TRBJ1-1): EAGVAQSPRYKIIEKRQSVAFWCNPISGHATLYWYQQILGQGPKLLIQFQNNGVVDDSQLPKDRFSAERLKGVDSTLKIQPAKLEDSAVYLCASSPVANRGRGTEAFFGQGTRLTVV.

This CDR3 reads CASSLDRDREQFF. Here the CDR3 DNA reads TGTGCCAGCAGTCTGGACAGGGATCGTGAGCAGTTCTTC. The J gene is TRBJ2-1, the V gene TRBV6-5, with 8 bases that match TRBD1. Germline trimming cut 5 bases from V and 9 bases from J; bases unmatched to any gene: 6. The CDR3 is 13 residues long. Germline CDR1 reads MNHEY; CDR2 reads SVGAGI.

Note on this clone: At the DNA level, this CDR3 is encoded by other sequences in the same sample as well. The CDR3 bases are TGTGCCAGCAGTTATAGGGGGGGTTCGACCTACGAGCAGTACTTC. It is translated as CASSYRGGSTYEQYF. J is TRBJ2-7 and V is TRBV6-5; the D gene is possibly TRBD2 (7 bases). Germline assignment: CDR1 MNHEY and CDR2 SVGAGI. The CDR3 spans 15 residues. The V end was cut by 3 bases, the J end by 2 bases, with 14 bases between.

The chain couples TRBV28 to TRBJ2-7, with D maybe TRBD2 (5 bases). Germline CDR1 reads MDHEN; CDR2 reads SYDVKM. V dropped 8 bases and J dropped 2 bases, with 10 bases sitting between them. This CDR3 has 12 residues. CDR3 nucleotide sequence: TGTGCCAGCTGTACGGGGACCTACGAGCAGTACTTC. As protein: CASCTGTYEQYF.

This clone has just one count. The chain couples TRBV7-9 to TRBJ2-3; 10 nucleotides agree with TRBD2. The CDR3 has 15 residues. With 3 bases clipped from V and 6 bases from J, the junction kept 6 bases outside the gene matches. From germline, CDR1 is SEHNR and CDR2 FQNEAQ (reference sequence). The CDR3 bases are TGTGCCAGCAGCTTTACTGGGACTAGCGTCGATACGCAGTATTTT. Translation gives CASSFTGTSVDTQYF. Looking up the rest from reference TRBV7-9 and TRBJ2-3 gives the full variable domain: DTGVSQNPRHKITKRGQNVTFRCDPISEHNRLYWYRQTLGQGPEFLTYFQNEAQLEKSRLLSDRFSAERPKGSFSTLEIQRTEQGDSAMYLCASSFTGTSVDTQYFGPGTRLTVL.

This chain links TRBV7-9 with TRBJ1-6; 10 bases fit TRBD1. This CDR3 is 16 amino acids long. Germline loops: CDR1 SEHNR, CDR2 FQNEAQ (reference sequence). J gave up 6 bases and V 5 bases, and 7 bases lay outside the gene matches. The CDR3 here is CASSTTTGGVNSPLHF. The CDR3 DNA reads TGTGCCAGCAGCACCACGACAGGGGGCGTTAATTCACCCCTCCACTTT.

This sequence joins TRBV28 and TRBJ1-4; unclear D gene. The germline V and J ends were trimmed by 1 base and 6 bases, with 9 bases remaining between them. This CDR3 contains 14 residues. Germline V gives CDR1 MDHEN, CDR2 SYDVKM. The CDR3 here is CASSLLADYEKLFF. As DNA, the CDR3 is TGTGCCAGCAGTTTATTGGCAGATTATGAAAAACTGTTTTTT.

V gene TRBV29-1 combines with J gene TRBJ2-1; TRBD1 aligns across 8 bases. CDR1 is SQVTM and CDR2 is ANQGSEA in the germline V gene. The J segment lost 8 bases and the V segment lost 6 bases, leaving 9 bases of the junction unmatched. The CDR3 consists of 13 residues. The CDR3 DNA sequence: TGCAGCGTCCGGGGCAGGGGGCCCCATGAGCAGTTCTTC. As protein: CSVRGRGPHEQFF.

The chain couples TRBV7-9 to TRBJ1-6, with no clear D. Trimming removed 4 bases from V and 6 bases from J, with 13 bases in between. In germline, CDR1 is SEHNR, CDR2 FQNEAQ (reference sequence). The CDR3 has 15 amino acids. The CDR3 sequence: CASSSTPNPNSPLHF. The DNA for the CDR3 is TGTGCCAGCAGCTCGACACCAAACCCTAATTCACCCCTCCACTTT.

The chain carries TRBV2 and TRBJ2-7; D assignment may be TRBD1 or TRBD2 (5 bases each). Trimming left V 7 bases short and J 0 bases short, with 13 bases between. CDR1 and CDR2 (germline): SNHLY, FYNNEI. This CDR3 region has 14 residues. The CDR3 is CASTGSHPSYEQYF. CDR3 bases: TGTGCCAGCACAGGGAGTCACCCCTCCTACGAGCAGTACTTC.

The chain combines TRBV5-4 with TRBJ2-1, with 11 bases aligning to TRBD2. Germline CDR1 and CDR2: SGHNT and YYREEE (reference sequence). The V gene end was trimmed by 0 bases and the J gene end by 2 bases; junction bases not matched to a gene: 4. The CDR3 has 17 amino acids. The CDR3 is CASSLDAGLAAYNEQFF. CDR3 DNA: TGTGCCAGCAGCTTGGATGCGGGACTAGCGGCCTACAATGAGCAGTTCTTC.

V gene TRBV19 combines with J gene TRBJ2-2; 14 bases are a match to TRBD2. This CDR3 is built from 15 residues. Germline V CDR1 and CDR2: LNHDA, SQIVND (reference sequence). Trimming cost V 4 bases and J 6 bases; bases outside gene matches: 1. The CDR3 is CASSKGLAGAGELFF. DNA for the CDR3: TGTGCCAGTAGTAAGGGACTAGCGGGAGCCGGGGAGCTGTTTTTT.

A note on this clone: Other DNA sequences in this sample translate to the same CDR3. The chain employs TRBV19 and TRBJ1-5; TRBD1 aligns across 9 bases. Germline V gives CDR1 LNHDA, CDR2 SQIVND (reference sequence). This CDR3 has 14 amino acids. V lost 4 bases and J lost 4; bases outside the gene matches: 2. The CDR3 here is CASSTGQGNQPQHF. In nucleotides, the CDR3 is TGTGCCAGTAGTACCGGACAGGGGAATCAGCCCCAGCATTTT.

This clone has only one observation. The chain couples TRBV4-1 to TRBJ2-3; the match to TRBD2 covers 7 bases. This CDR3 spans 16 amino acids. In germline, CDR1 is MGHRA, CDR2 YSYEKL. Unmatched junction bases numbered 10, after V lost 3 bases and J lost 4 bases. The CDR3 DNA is TGCGCCAGCAGCCACCCCGGGCTAGCGGCGGCAGATACGCAGTATTTT. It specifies CASSHPGLAAADTQYF.